A single sample gave rise to the 25 T cell receptor beta chains below, sequenced in a study of T cells in Graves' hyperthyroidism and ophthalmopathy. Researchers amplified the TCR beta CDR3 regions from RNA transcripts. In the first-round RT-PCR of the TCR CDR3, the HTBI primer set was used. Each CDR3 protein gets one entry after TCRdb re-called the multiplex PCR reads with MiXCR. The sample shows approximately 590,000 distinct CDR3 sequences, 46% of them seen only once. The sequencing sample was made of peripheral blood or thyroid tissue (not recorded which). Every receptor here comes from a woman under 30 with Graves' hyperthyroidism.

This sequence joins TRBV7-9 and TRBJ1-3; the D gene is possibly TRBD1 (5 bases). Germline assignment: CDR1 SEHNR and CDR2 FQNEAQ (reference sequence). The V gene lost 6 bases and the J gene lost 8 bases, with 20 bases spanning the gap. The CDR3 runs 15 residues. CDR3 sequence reads: CASSRQKNYGYTIYF. The CDR3 DNA follows: TGTGCCAGCAGTCGACAGAAGAACTATGGCTACACCATATATTTT.

As concerns this clonotype: The junction differs from germline at one of its ends, possibly a read error. The DNA for the CDR3 is TGCGTCAGCAGCCGCACGGACCCAACTAATGAAAAACTGTTTTTT. Amino acid sequence: CVSSRTDPTNEKLFF. V and J are TRBV7-9 and TRBJ1-4, with D uncertain. Germline CDR1 is SEHNR and CDR2 is FQNEAQ (reference sequence). The CDR3 contains 15 residues.

J is TRBJ2-5 and V is TRBV20-1; 8 nucleotides align to TRBD1. The trim removed 1 base at V and 5 bases at J, leaving 15 bases unmatched. The CDR3 totals 17 residues. The germline CDR1 and CDR2 sequences are DFQATT and SNEGSKA (reference sequence). CDR3 sequence (DNA): TGCAGTGCTAGAGCCATGGAGACCGGGACAGGTCGGGAGACCCAGTACTTC. It is translated as CSARAMETGTGRETQYF.

On this clonotype: This may stem from a read error, because a much larger clone lies one nucleotide away. The chain has TRBV2 and TRBJ1-1; no definite D call. Germline V gives CDR1 SNHLY, CDR2 FYNNEI. This CDR3 comprises 14 residues. The CDR3, as DNA: TGTGCCAGCAGCGCAGAACGGGTGAACACTGAAGCTTCCTTT. This codes for CASSAERVNTEASF.

The rearrangement uses TRBV20-1 and TRBJ2-6, with D possibly TRBD1 on 6 matching bases. CDR3 length: 16 residues. Germline V lookup: CDR1 DFQATT, CDR2 SNEGSKA (reference sequence). Trimming stripped 6 bases from V and 0 bases from J, with 15 bases between. The CDR3 DNA follows: TGCAGTGCCGTCTCAGGGGCCAGCTCTGGGGCCAACGTCCTGACTTTC. Protein: CSAVSGASSGANVLTF.

The genes are TRBV2 and TRBJ1-5, with 10 positions matching TRBD1. The CDR3 extends over 17 amino acids. J lost 3 bases, V lost 7 bases, and 12 bases had no gene match. CDR1 is SNHLY, CDR2 FYNNEI, per germline. The CDR3 DNA is TGTGCCAGCACTATAAGGCCCGGGACAGGGGACAATCAGCCCCAGCATTTT. This codes for CASTIRPGTGDNQPQHF.

In its sample, this clonotype was seen many times. The chain carries TRBV29-1 and TRBJ1-2; TRBD1 matches 7 bases. Germline-derived CDR1 and CDR2 are SQVTM and ANQGSEA. Trimming at V came to 4 bases and at J to 4 bases, leaving 3 bases not matched to a gene. The CDR3 has 12 residues. The CDR3 here is CSVAQGSYGYTF. DNA of the CDR3: TGCAGCGTTGCACAGGGGAGCTATGGCTACACCTTC. Full variable domain (rest looked up from reference TRBV29-1 and TRBJ1-2): SAVISQKPSRDICQRGTSLTIQCQVDSQVTMMFWYRQQPGQSLTLIATANQGSEATYESGFVIDKFPISRPNLTFSTLTVSNMSPEDSSIYLCSVAQGSYGYTFGSGTRLTVV.

The V call is TRBV7-8, the J call TRBJ1-1; D uncertain. The V and J ends lost 6 bases and 5 bases respectively, with 10 bases between them. Germline values: CDR1 SGHVS, CDR2 FQNEAQ. The CDR3 loop spans 12 amino acids. CDR3 amino acids: CASSYSKTEAFF. The CDR3 nucleotides are TGTGCCAGCAGTTACTCCAAGACTGAAGCTTTCTTT.

V and J are TRBV2 and TRBJ2-7, with 7 bases identical to TRBD2. CDR1 SNHLY and CDR2 FYNNEI come from the germline V gene. The length of the CDR3 is 14 residues. The ends lost 4 bases at V and 3 bases at J; junction bases unmatched: 6. CDR3 region: CASSGWAGDYEQYF. The CDR3, as DNA: TGTGCCAGCAGTGGTTGGGCGGGGGACTACGAGCAGTACTTC.

The chain couples TRBV24-1 to TRBJ1-2; D not resolved. V lost 4 bases and J 2 bases, leaving 10 bases between the germline ends. The CDR3 length is 14 residues. CDR1 KGHDR and CDR2 SFDVKD come from the germline V gene. The CDR3 here is CATSEEGKNYGYTF. CDR3 bases: TGTGCCACCAGTGAGGAGGGAAAAAACTATGGCTACACCTTC.

The V gene is TRBV5-1, the J gene TRBJ1-1; D not certain. In germline, CDR1 is SGHRS, CDR2 YFSETQ. V was trimmed by 0 bases and J by 8 bases, leaving 17 bases between them. The CDR3 spans 15 residues. CDR3 region: CASSLETDLPIEAFF. In DNA form, the CDR3 reads TGCGCCAGCAGCTTGGAAACGGACCTACCCATCGAAGCTTTCTTT.

Concerning this clonotype: One end of the junction does not line up with germline, which may come from a read error. The chain couples TRBV23-1 to TRBJ2-7; 9 bases fit TRBD1. TRBV23-1 is designated an ORF whose function remains uncertain. The CDR3 is made up of 16 amino acids. The CDR3 DNA reads as TGTGCCAGCAGCTCAGCAGCAGGGACAGGGCCCCGGGAGCAGTACTTC. Protein sequence: CASSSAAGTGPREQYF.

This chain uses TRBV9 with TRBJ1-2; D not resolved. Germline CDR1 is SGDLS and CDR2 is YYNGEE. V was clipped by 0 bases and J by 1 base, with 7 bases between them. The CDR3 spans 14 residues. As DNA, the CDR3 is TGTGCCAGCAGCGTAGGGCAGGATAACTATGGCTACACCTTC. It encodes CASSVGQDNYGYTF.

The V call is TRBV29-1, the J call TRBJ1-6, with 8 bases aligning to TRBD1. Losses at the gene ends were 3 bases for V and 7 bases for J; bases not matched to a gene: 8. CDR1 is SQVTM, CDR2 ANQGSEA, per germline. This CDR3 has 15 amino acids. Here the CDR3 reads CSVEVDRGRNSPLHF. For the CDR3, the DNA is TGCAGCGTTGAGGTCGACAGGGGTCGGAATTCACCCCTCCACTTT.

The chain is built from TRBV7-6 and TRBJ2-7, with D unclear. Germline CDR1 SGHVS, CDR2 FNYEAQ. The CDR3 spans 10 residues. V was pared by 9 bases and J by 4 bases, with 7 bases between. CDR3 in DNA: TGTGCCAGTGTCCCATACGAGCAGTACTTC. It yields the protein CASVPYEQYF. The entire variable domain, with the rest obtained from reference TRBV7-6 and TRBJ2-7, is as follows: GAGVSQSPRYKVTKRGQDVALRCDPISGHVSLYWYRQALGQGPEFLTYFNYEAQQDKSGLPNDRFSAERPEGSISTLTIQRTEQRDSAMYRCASVPYEQYFGPGTRLTVT.

The chain links TRBV28 to TRBJ1-4, with 7 nucleotides matching TRBD1. The CDR3 covers 14 residues. The V gene's germline CDR1 is MDHEN and CDR2 SYDVKM. J gave up 11 bases and V 0 bases, and 6 bases lay outside the gene matches. Written as DNA, the CDR3 is TGTGCCAGCAGTTTATGGGCAGGGGGGGCGAAACTGTTTTTT. Its protein is CASSLWAGGAKLFF.

This clonotype was counted at least ten times. This clone may be a read error of a much larger clone one base away. The chain joins TRBV25-1 to TRBJ1-5, with D perhaps TRBD1 (6 bases). With the DNA end fitting TRBJ2-3 better, the J assignment may be wrong. Germline CDR1 and CDR2: MGHDK and SYGVNS. The CDR3 consists of 16 residues. The CDR3 coding sequence is TGTGCCAGCGTTCAGGGGTCCCACTTTAGCAATCAGCCCCAGTATTTT. This sequence encodes CASVQGSHFSNQPQYF.

The chain links TRBV15 to TRBJ2-7; TRBD2 is a possible D gene (5 bases). Germline CDR1 reads LNHNV; CDR2 reads YYDKDF (reference sequence). CDR3 length: 14 residues. Trimming left V 8 bases short and J 7 bases short, with 21 bases between. CDR3 DNA sequence: TGTGCCACCGCTCGGCGGGTATCCTACAATGAGCAGTACTTC. Amino acids: CATARRVSYNEQYF.

In this sample, this clonotype turned up once. One junction end does not reproduce the germline sequence, and a read error may be involved. The chain recombines TRBV2 with TRBJ2-7; TRBD1 aligns across 7 bases. The CDR3 is 14 residues long. CDR1 and CDR2 from the germline V gene are SNHLY and FYNNEI. The CDR3 loop reads CASQPGTVTYEQHF. The CDR3 DNA sequence: TGTGCCAGTCAACCCGGGACAGTCACCTACGAGCAGCACTTC.

CDR3 in amino acids: CASSQSTGGNYGYTF. The CDR3 nucleotides read TGTGCCAGCAGCCAATCGACAGGGGGTAACTATGGCTACACCTTC. This sequence joins TRBV16 and TRBJ1-2, with 9 nucleotides matching TRBD1. With 0 bases clipped from V and 1 base from J, the junction kept 0 bases outside the gene matches. Germline V CDR1 and CDR2: KGHSY, FQNENV. The CDR3 is 15 amino acids.

The chain carries TRBV20-1 and TRBJ1-1, with TRBD1 identical over 7 bases. CDR1 DFQATT and CDR2 SNEGSKA come from the germline V gene (reference sequence). V was pared by 6 bases and J by 4 bases, with 8 bases of the junction left unmatched. CDR3 length equals 13 residues. Here the CDR3 reads CSAPTGVGTEAFF. DNA of the CDR3: TGCAGTGCACCCACAGGGGTGGGCACTGAAGCTTTCTTT.

The chain has TRBV29-1 and TRBJ1-5, with 10 bases lining up with TRBD1. The J segment lost 5 bases and the V segment lost 7 bases, leaving 5 bases of the junction unmatched. The CDR3 sequence is 13 residues long. From germline, CDR1 is SQVTM and CDR2 ANQGSEA. In nucleotides, the CDR3 is TGCAGCGCTAGACAGGGGGCTTATCAGCCCCAGCATTTT. Protein sequence: CSARQGAYQPQHF.

For this clonotype: A read error may explain this, as a much larger clone is one base away. The chain uses TRBV29-1 and TRBJ2-7; D remains unclear. CDR3 length equals 13 residues. Germline CDR1 SQVTM, CDR2 ANQGSEA. CDR3 coding DNA: TGCAGCGTTCAAGACGCCGCAGGCTACGAGCAGTACTTC. Translation gives CSVQDAAGYEQYF.

This clonotype was seen at least ten times. This chain joins TRBV24-1 and TRBJ1-2; tentatively, D is TRBD1 (5 bases). V lost 3 bases to trimming and J lost 0 bases, with 7 bases between them. CDR3 size: 14 residues. Germline V lookup: CDR1 KGHDR, CDR2 SFDVKD. The CDR3: CATSDPTANYGYTF. Here the CDR3 DNA reads TGTGCCACCAGTGATCCGACAGCTAACTATGGCTACACCTTC.

This rearrangement joins TRBV6-5 to TRBJ2-7; D gene ambiguous. Trimming shortened V by 3 bases and J by 0 bases, and 9 bases separated the two germline ends. Germline lookup yields CDR1 MNHEY and CDR2 SVGAGI. The CDR3 runs to 14 residues. CDR3 amino acids: CASSYSASSYEQYF. CDR3 sequence (DNA): TGTGCCAGCAGTTATAGTGCCAGCTCCTACGAGCAGTACTTC.